This entry concerns a single T cell receptor (beta chain). This sample was included in a study of blood T cell repertoires in COVID-19. The assay was immunoSEQ multiplex PCR, and TCRdb's table has in-frame clones only and misses some. The repertoire holds roughly 110,000 clones, with less than 90% as singletons. Sequenced sample: peripheral blood. This TCR was sampled from a human donor in a cohort sampled during active COVID-19.

CDR3 sequence: CAIKPGTGPTYEQYF. CDR3 DNA: TGTGCCATCAAACCCGGGACAGGGCCCACCTACGAGCAGTACTTC. The chain couples TRBV10-3 to TRBJ2-7; 9 nucleotides match TRBD1. CDR3 length: 15 amino acids. Trimming cost V 7 bases and J 2 bases; bases outside gene matches: 9. Germline CDR1 and CDR2: ENHRY and SYGVKD.